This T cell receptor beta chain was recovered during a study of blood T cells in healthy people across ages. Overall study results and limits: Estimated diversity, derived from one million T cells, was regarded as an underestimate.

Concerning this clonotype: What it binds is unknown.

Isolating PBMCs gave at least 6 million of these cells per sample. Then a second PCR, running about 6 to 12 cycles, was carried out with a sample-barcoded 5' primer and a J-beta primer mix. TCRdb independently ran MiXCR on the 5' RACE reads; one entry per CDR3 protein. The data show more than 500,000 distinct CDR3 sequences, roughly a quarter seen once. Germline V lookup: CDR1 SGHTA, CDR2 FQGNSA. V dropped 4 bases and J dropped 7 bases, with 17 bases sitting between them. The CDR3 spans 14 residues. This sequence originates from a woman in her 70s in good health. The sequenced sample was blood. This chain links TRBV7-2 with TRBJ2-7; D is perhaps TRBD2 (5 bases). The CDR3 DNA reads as TGTGCCAGCAGCTGGATCCCCTCATCGGGGGAGCAGTACTTC. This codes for CASSWIPSSGEQYF.